This T cell receptor beta chain is drawn from a study of T-cell reconstitution after alpha-beta-depleted transplantation in children. Study-level results: After transplant, at about two months, alpha-beta T cells were reportedly derived from several hundred expanded graft clones. T-cell numbers and diversity one year post-transplant derived largely from freshly generated T cells.

Preparation of the TCRbeta library was carried out with unique molecular identifiers. TCRdb used MiXCR to reprocess the PCR reads, holding one entry per CDR3 protein. The sample contains 550,000 to 600,000 distinct CDR3 sequences, around 23% of which appear only once. Germline V gene sequence: CDR1 SQVTM, CDR2 ANQGSEA. The CDR3 spans 12 residues. V was clipped by 6 bases and J by 2 bases, with 11 bases between them. This clonotype was seen at least ten times. Its antigen is undetermined. The receptor was derived from a boy less than two years old who had a stem cell transplant for acute myeloid leukemia, so the T cells may come from the graft donor. This chain connects TRBV29-1 to TRBJ2-7; weak D call: TRBD2 (6 bases). The source material was PBMCs, mostly from graft donor cells, sampled 360 days after TCRalphabeta/CD19-depleted stem cell transplant. In DNA form, the CDR3 reads TGCAGCGTGGGACTTGCTACCTACGAGCAGTACTTC. The encoded protein is CSVGLATYEQYF.